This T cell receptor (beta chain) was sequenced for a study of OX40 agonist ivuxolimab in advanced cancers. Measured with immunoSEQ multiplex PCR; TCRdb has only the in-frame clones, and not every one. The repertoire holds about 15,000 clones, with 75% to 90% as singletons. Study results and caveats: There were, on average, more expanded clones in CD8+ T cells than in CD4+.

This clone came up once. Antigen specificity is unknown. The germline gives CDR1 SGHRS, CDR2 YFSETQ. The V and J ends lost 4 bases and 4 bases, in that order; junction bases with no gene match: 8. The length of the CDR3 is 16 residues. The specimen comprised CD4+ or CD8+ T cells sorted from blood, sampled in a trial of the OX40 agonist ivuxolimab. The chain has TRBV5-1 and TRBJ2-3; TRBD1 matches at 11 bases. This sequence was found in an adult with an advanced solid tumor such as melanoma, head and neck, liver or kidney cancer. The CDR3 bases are TGCGCCAGCAGCCTCGGACAGGGGGCACTCGCAGATACGCAGTATTTT. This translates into CASSLGQGALADTQYF.